This TCR beta chain was identified in a study of tissue T cells after allogeneic stem cell transplantation. For the study at large: Before transplant, recipient-origin PBMCs were collected in roughly five GVHD patients. Study-wide points: Limitations included a small, clinically heterogeneous cohort and limited sampling depth. Few T cell clones were shared across patients, but motif clusters showed tissue-specific shared signatures.

Measured with immunoSEQ multiplex PCR; TCRdb has only the in-frame clones, and not every one. The sample lists approximately 45,000 clones, approximately 92% seen once, with approximately 3.9% in the top ten. With 4 bases removed from V and 7 bases from J, the gap between germline ends came to 11 bases. This CDR3 is 13 amino acids long. Germline-derived CDR1 and CDR2 are SGHTA and FQGTGA. Concerning this clone: As yet, its antigen is unknown.

The material sequenced was blood, taken before transplantation. The TCR sequence derives from a woman aged 40 to 75 who later had graft-versus-host disease after an allogeneic stem cell transplant. The chain links TRBV7-3 to TRBJ2-1, with D unclear. This CDR3 reads CASSSSIGNEQFF. The DNA of the CDR3 is TGTGCCAGCAGCTCCTCCATAGGGAATGAGCAGTTCTTC.